Listed here are 13 T cell receptor beta chains from one sample, sequenced in a study of T cells in tuberculosis. The table came from immunoSEQ multiplex PCR; TCRdb's copy has only in-frame clones and leaves some out. The sample has about 29,000 clones; roughly 93% are singletons. Sample: PBMCs. These TCRs come from a donor aged 10 to 29 with latent tuberculosis or without tuberculosis infection.

J is TRBJ2-3 and V is TRBV10-3, with 9 bases identical to TRBD1. Unmatched junction bases numbered 6, after V lost 6 bases and J lost 5 bases. The CDR3 totals 14 residues. Germline V gene sequence: CDR1 ENHRY, CDR2 SYGVKD. CDR3 bases: TGTGCCATCAGGAACGACAGGGGGGGAGATACGCAGTATTTT. Residues: CAIRNDRGGDTQYF.

The V call is TRBV4-3, the J call TRBJ2-1; 10 bases map to TRBD2. The length of the CDR3 is 15 residues. V dropped 3 bases and J dropped 2; count of bases not matched to a gene: 1. Looked up from germline, CDR1 is LGHNA and CDR2 is YSLEER. CDR3 sequence: CASSHLAGAYNEQFF. The CDR3, as DNA: TGCGCCAGCAGCCACCTAGCGGGGGCCTACAATGAGCAGTTCTTC.

This clone was seen only a few times. The chain couples TRBV4-3 to TRBJ1-2; tentatively, D is TRBD1 (6 bases). There are 18 residues in the CDR3. Between the trimmed V and J ends, which lost 0 bases and 5 bases, there was a span of 22 bases. From germline, CDR1 is LGHNA and CDR2 YSLEER. The CDR3 DNA reads as TGCGCCAGCAGCCAAGATAGGGCCCCGACAGGTAGTGGATATGGCTACACCTTC. Translated, it gives CASSQDRAPTGSGYGYTF.

The chain combines TRBV18 with TRBJ2-3; TRBD2 aligns across 9 bases. This CDR3 contains 16 residues. Germline V gene data show CDR1 as KGHSH and CDR2 as LQKENI. J lost 1 base, V lost 5 bases, and 7 bases had no gene match. The CDR3 loop reads CASSSASGIGTDTQYF. The CDR3, as DNA: TGTGCCAGCTCATCGGCTAGCGGGATAGGCACAGATACGCAGTATTTT.

This clone has a single count. The chain employs TRBV29-1 and TRBJ1-5, with D tentatively TRBD1 (5 bases). The ends were cut back, 4 bases at V and 4 bases at J, with 11 bases in the middle. The CDR3 covers 13 residues. The germline V gene encodes CDR1 SQVTM and CDR2 ANQGSEA. CDR3 loop: CSVAGYENQPQHF. The CDR3 DNA is TGCAGCGTTGCAGGGTACGAGAATCAGCCCCAGCATTTT.

The J gene is TRBJ2-7, the V gene TRBV7-8, with D possibly TRBD1 on 6 matching bases. The V end was cut by 5 bases, the J end by 2 bases, with 13 bases between. The CDR3 runs 14 residues. Looked up from germline, CDR1 is SGHVS and CDR2 is FQNEAQ. The CDR3 sequence: CASSIRDTPYEQYF. As DNA, the CDR3 is TGTGCCAGCAGCATCCGGGACACCCCCTACGAGCAGTACTTC.

This clone was recorded only once. The V and J genes are TRBV4-2 and TRBJ2-2; 7 bases line up with TRBD2. The ends lost 0 bases at V and 6 bases at J; junction bases unmatched: 4. From germline, CDR1 is LGHNA and CDR2 YNFKEQ. The CDR3 runs 15 residues. CDR3 nucleotide sequence: TGTGCCAGCAGCCAAGATGGGGGGGATCCCGGGGAGCTGTTTTTT. Amino acid sequence: CASSQDGGDPGELFF.

This clone came up once. The genes are TRBV6-1 and TRBJ1-2; 7 bases map to TRBD1. Germline V gene sequence: CDR1 MNHNS, CDR2 SASEGT. The CDR3 contains 14 residues. With V trimmed by 7 bases and J by 4 bases, 9 bases remained unmatched. This chain's CDR3 is CASTEGDSSYGYTF. The CDR3 region has the DNA TGTGCCAGCACCGAGGGGGACAGCAGCTATGGCTACACCTTC.

V and J are TRBV7-6 and TRBJ2-1; possible D gene TRBD1, 5 bases. The CDR3 loop spans 15 amino acids. Trimming pared 1 base from V and 4 bases from J, leaving 11 bases between. Germline V CDR1 and CDR2: SGHVS, FNYEAQ. The CDR3 coding sequence is TGTGCCAGCAGCTTAGGCAGGGTCCAATACAATGAGCAGTTCTTC. Amino acid sequence: CASSLGRVQYNEQFF.

This clone appeared once. The V call is TRBV7-2, the J call TRBJ2-3; unclear D gene. V gave up 5 bases and J gave up 0 bases, with 9 bases separating them. The CDR3 has 14 amino acids. The germline CDR1 and CDR2 sequences are SGHTA and FQGNSA. The CDR3 reads CASSPTTSTDTQYF. The CDR3 DNA reads as TGTGCCAGCAGCCCCACGACTAGCACAGATACGCAGTATTTT.

This chain uses TRBV4-1 with TRBJ1-5; possibly TRBD1 for D (6 bases). CDR1 is MGHRA, CDR2 YSYEKL, per germline. Trimming shortened V by 5 bases and J by 3 bases, and 17 bases separated the two germline ends. The CDR3 extends over 16 amino acids. The CDR3 DNA sequence: TGCGCCAGCAGCGACCGATTGAGGACAGCCAATCAGCCCCAGCATTTT. It is translated as CASSDRLRTANQPQHF.

The genes are TRBV7-2 and TRBJ2-3; no clear D gene. Trimming stripped 5 bases from V and 3 bases from J, with 18 bases between. Germline CDR1 is SGHTA and CDR2 is FQGNSA. This CDR3 is 16 amino acids long. CDR3 in amino acids: CASSHLTADRTDTQYF. DNA for the CDR3: TGTGCCAGCAGCCATCTAACGGCGGATAGGACAGATACGCAGTATTTT.

The CDR3 spells CASSEGTSGDTQYF. CDR3 in DNA: TGTGCCAGCAGTGAAGGGACTAGCGGAGATACGCAGTATTTT. This chain uses TRBV6-4 with TRBJ2-3, with 11 bases lining up with TRBD2. Germline values: CDR1 MRHNA, CDR2 SNTAGT. V dropped 3 bases and J dropped 5; count of bases not matched to a gene: 1. The CDR3 loop spans 14 amino acids.